These T cell receptor beta chains were read from a single sample in a study of T cell responses to AZD1222 COVID-19 vaccine. Profiled with immunoSEQ multiplex PCR; TCRdb holds only in-frame clones, not every one. The sample lists roughly 140,000 clones, about 92% occurring once. Material: peripheral blood, obtained 28 days after the second AZD1222 dose. These receptors all stem from an adult who received the AZD1222 COVID-19 vaccine. Each CDR3 is given with its conserved first and last residue. Each record gives: clone size, V gene, D gene, J gene, CDR3 DNA, CDR3 protein. A D gene is named only where the DNA matches it firmly. Only part of the rows carry a size: once, few, many, or a class if the clone is expanded.

abundance: .
v_gene: TRBV7-2
d_gene: .
j_gene: TRBJ1-4
CDR3nt: TGTGCCAGCAGCACCCGCGGTAGGGCGGATGAAAAACTGTTTTTT
CDR3aa: CASSTRGRADEKLFF

abundance: .
v_gene: TRBV10-3
d_gene: TRBD2
j_gene: TRBJ2-7
CDR3nt: TGTGCCATCACCGAGAGACTAGCGGGGAACTACGAGCAGTACTTC
CDR3aa: CAITERLAGNYEQYF

abundance: .
v_gene: TRBV3-1/TRBV3-2
d_gene: TRBD1
j_gene: TRBJ2-7
CDR3nt: TGTGCCAGCAGCCAGACAGGGTCCTACGAGCAGTACTTC
CDR3aa: CASSQTGSYEQYF

abundance: .
v_gene: TRBV5-4
d_gene: TRBD2
j_gene: TRBJ2-1
CDR3nt: TGTGCCAGCAGCGGACGGACTAGCGGGAGCAATGAGCAGTTCTTC
CDR3aa: CASSGRTSGSNEQFF

abundance: .
v_gene: TRBV30
d_gene: .
j_gene: TRBJ2-2
CDR3nt: TGTGCCTGGATTTATAACACCGGGGAGCTGTTTTTT
CDR3aa: CAWIYNTGELFF

abundance: .
v_gene: TRBV12-3/TRBV12-4
d_gene: TRBD2
j_gene: TRBJ2-1
CDR3nt: TGTGCCAGCACCTCTACTAGCGGGAGGTTTCAGTTCTTC
CDR3aa: CASTSTSGRFQFF

abundance: .
v_gene: TRBV2
d_gene: .
j_gene: TRBJ1-1
CDR3nt: TGTGCCAGCAGTGGATTAAAGGGACCACGGGAAGCTTTCTTT
CDR3aa: CASSGLKGPREAFF

abundance: .
v_gene: TRBV15
d_gene: TRBD2
j_gene: TRBJ2-1
CDR3nt: TGTGCCACCAGCAGGGGACTAGCGGGAGGGCCCGTAGGGCAGTTCTTC
CDR3aa: CATSRGLAGGPVGQFF

abundance: .
v_gene: TRBV24-1
d_gene: TRBD2
j_gene: TRBJ2-2
CDR3nt: TGTGCCACCAGTGAGCCTCGCGGGGGAGACACCGGGGAGCTGTTTTTT
CDR3aa: CATSEPRGGDTGELFF

abundance: few
v_gene: TRBV12-5
d_gene: .
j_gene: TRBJ1-5
CDR3nt: TGTGCTAGTGGTTTGCTATCCACAGGTGGTGGTCAGCCCCAGCATTTT
CDR3aa: CASGLLSTGGGQPQHF

abundance: .
v_gene: TRBV6-5
d_gene: TRBD2
j_gene: TRBJ2-7
CDR3nt: TGTGCCAGCAGGAATCCGGGACTAGATCGGCAGTACTTC
CDR3aa: CASRNPGLDRQYF

abundance: once
v_gene: TRBV7-2
d_gene: TRBD2
j_gene: TRBJ2-7
CDR3nt: TGTGCCAGCAGCTTAGCTCTAGCGGGAGGGCCGTACGAGCAGTACTTC
CDR3aa: CASSLALAGGPYEQYF

abundance: .
v_gene: TRBV27
d_gene: .
j_gene: TRBJ2-2
CDR3nt: TGTGCCAGCAGTTTATCGCGGAGTGGAACCGGGGAGCTGTTTTTT
CDR3aa: CASSLSRSGTGELFF

abundance: .
v_gene: TRBV3-1/TRBV3-2
d_gene: .
j_gene: TRBJ1-1
CDR3nt: TGTGCCAGCAGCTCCAGCGGGGCCCCGAAGAACACTGAAGCTTTCTTT
CDR3aa: CASSSSGAPKNTEAFF

abundance: .
v_gene: TRBV11-3
d_gene: TRBD2
j_gene: TRBJ2-1
CDR3nt: TGTGCCAGCAGCTTCGGACTAGCGGGAGAGGATGAGCAGTTCTTC
CDR3aa: CASSFGLAGEDEQFF

abundance: .
v_gene: TRBV4-3
d_gene: .
j_gene: TRBJ2-1
CDR3nt: TGCGCCAGCAGCCAGACGAACAATGAGCAGTTCTTC
CDR3aa: CASSQTNNEQFF

abundance: .
v_gene: TRBV30
d_gene: TRBD1
j_gene: TRBJ1-3
CDR3nt: TGTGCCTGGAGTCAGACAGGGTCTGGAAACACCATATATTTT
CDR3aa: CAWSQTGSGNTIYF

abundance: .
v_gene: TRBV5-8
d_gene: TRBD1
j_gene: TRBJ1-1
CDR3nt: TGTGCCAGCAGCCCCGGACAGGGGGGGAACACTGAAGCTTTCTTT
CDR3aa: CASSPGQGGNTEAFF

abundance: .
v_gene: TRBV9
d_gene: .
j_gene: TRBJ2-1
CDR3nt: TGTGCCAGCAGCGTAGGGCTGGAGACCTACAATGAGCAGTTCTTC
CDR3aa: CASSVGLETYNEQFF

abundance: once
v_gene: TRBV5-4
d_gene: .
j_gene: TRBJ1-2
CDR3nt: TGTGCCAGCAGCTTGGATTTAGGGAACTATGGCTACACCTTC
CDR3aa: CASSLDLGNYGYTF

abundance: .
v_gene: TRBV11-2
d_gene: TRBD1
j_gene: TRBJ1-4
CDR3nt: TGTGCCAGCAGCTTAGCGACGTTTGGGACAGGGGATGAAAAACTGTTTTTT
CDR3aa: CASSLATFGTGDEKLFF

abundance: .
v_gene: TRBV5-1
d_gene: .
j_gene: TRBJ2-6
CDR3nt: TGCGCCAGCAGCTCCGGGCAGTCTGGGGCCAACGTCCTGACTTTC
CDR3aa: CASSSGQSGANVLTF

abundance: .
v_gene: TRBV7-2
d_gene: TRBD2
j_gene: TRBJ2-1
CDR3nt: TGTGCCAGCTCACCGGGAGGGTCCTACAATGAGCAGTTCTTC
CDR3aa: CASSPGGSYNEQFF

abundance: once
v_gene: TRBV2
d_gene: .
j_gene: TRBJ2-1
CDR3nt: TGTGCCACACAGGGTACCTACAATGAGCAGTTCTTC
CDR3aa: CATQGTYNEQFF

abundance: .
v_gene: TRBV18
d_gene: TRBD1
j_gene: TRBJ1-4
CDR3nt: TGTGCCAGCTCACTTCTTGGGACAGGACTGACTAATGAAAAACTGTTTTTT
CDR3aa: CASSLLGTGLTNEKLFF

abundance: .
v_gene: TRBV18
d_gene: .
j_gene: TRBJ1-2
CDR3nt: TGTGCCAGCTCACCACCAGGGGCGGACTATGGCTACACCTTC
CDR3aa: CASSPPGADYGYTF

abundance: .
v_gene: TRBV2
d_gene: TRBD1
j_gene: TRBJ1-5
CDR3nt: TGTGCCAGCCACCGGGACAGGAAAAATTATAGCAATCAGCCCCAGCATTTT
CDR3aa: CASHRDRKNYSNQPQHF

abundance: .
v_gene: TRBV10-3
d_gene: .
j_gene: TRBJ2-5
CDR3nt: TGTGCCACTTCAGGGTTGGAGGAGACCCAGTACTTC
CDR3aa: CATSGLEETQYF

abundance: .
v_gene: TRBV19
d_gene: .
j_gene: TRBJ1-5
CDR3nt: TGTGCCAGTAGTATAGGAGTGGCCGGATATAGCAATCAGCCCCAGCATTTT
CDR3aa: CASSIGVAGYSNQPQHF

abundance: .
v_gene: TRBV18
d_gene: TRBD1
j_gene: TRBJ1-1
CDR3nt: TGTGCCAGCTCAGCAGGGACAGCCCGTGAAGCTTTCTTT
CDR3aa: CASSAGTAREAFF

abundance: .
v_gene: TRBV4-1
d_gene: TRBD2
j_gene: TRBJ2-7
CDR3nt: TGCGCCAGCAGCCTTCGCAGCGGGGTACCCTACGAGCAGTACTTC
CDR3aa: CASSLRSGVPYEQYF

abundance: .
v_gene: TRBV6-4
d_gene: TRBD2
j_gene: TRBJ2-2
CDR3nt: TGTGCCAGCAGGGGACTAGCGGGAGTCCCCGGGGAGCTGTTTTTT
CDR3aa: CASRGLAGVPGELFF

abundance: .
v_gene: TRBV5-1
d_gene: TRBD1
j_gene: TRBJ1-1
CDR3nt: TGCGCCAGCAGCCCCCGACAGGGTGTAGGAACTGAAGCTTTCTTT
CDR3aa: CASSPRQGVGTEAFF

abundance: .
v_gene: TRBV27
d_gene: .
j_gene: TRBJ2-4
CDR3nt: TGTGCCAGCAGTTTAGGGCGAACGAACATTCAGTACTTC
CDR3aa: CASSLGRTNIQYF

abundance: .
v_gene: TRBV30
d_gene: TRBD1
j_gene: TRBJ2-7
CDR3nt: TGTGCCTGGAGTCCCAGGGACAGACCCTACGAGCAGTACTTC
CDR3aa: CAWSPRDRPYEQYF

abundance: .
v_gene: TRBV28
d_gene: TRBD2
j_gene: TRBJ2-5
CDR3nt: TGTGCCAGCAGTTCGGGACTAGCGACGAAAGAGACCCAGTACTTC
CDR3aa: CASSSGLATKETQYF

abundance: .
v_gene: TRBV3-1/TRBV3-2
d_gene: TRBD1
j_gene: TRBJ1-1
CDR3nt: TGTGCCAGCAGCCTATTTGGGGACAGGGGGCGAGGGACTGAAGCTTTCTTT
CDR3aa: CASSLFGDRGRGTEAFF

abundance: few
v_gene: TRBV19
d_gene: TRBD2
j_gene: TRBJ2-7
CDR3nt: TGTGCCAGTAGTATAGAGTTGGCGGGAGGATCCGAGCAGTACTTC
CDR3aa: CASSIELAGGSEQYF

abundance: .
v_gene: TRBV11-2
d_gene: TRBD1
j_gene: TRBJ1-1
CDR3nt: TGTGCCAGCAGCTTGAGGTGGGGTGACAGGGCCACTGAAGCTTTCTTT
CDR3aa: CASSLRWGDRATEAFF

abundance: .
v_gene: TRBV9
d_gene: .
j_gene: TRBJ1-2
CDR3nt: TGTGCCAGCAGCGTAGAACCAGGATCGACGGATTATGGCTACACCTTC
CDR3aa: CASSVEPGSTDYGYTF

abundance: .
v_gene: TRBV11-3
d_gene: .
j_gene: TRBJ1-1
CDR3nt: TGTGCCAGCAGCCAAGGAGTACGGACTGAAGCTTTCTTT
CDR3aa: CASSQGVRTEAFF

abundance: .
v_gene: TRBV6-2/TRBV6-3
d_gene: .
j_gene: TRBJ2-7
CDR3nt: TGTGCCAGCAGTGGTCGGGTCCGGCCCTACGAGCAGTACTTC
CDR3aa: CASSGRVRPYEQYF

abundance: many
v_gene: TRBV30
d_gene: .
j_gene: TRBJ1-1
CDR3nt: TGTGCCTGGAGTGCCCGAGGCGACACAAGCCCCGAAGCTTTCTTT
CDR3aa: CAWSARGDTSPEAFF

abundance: .
v_gene: TRBV14
d_gene: TRBD2
j_gene: TRBJ2-1
CDR3nt: TGTGCCAGCAGCCAAGATGTCGGGGCTAGCGGGATTGAGCAGTTCTTC
CDR3aa: CASSQDVGASGIEQFF

abundance: .
v_gene: TRBV5-4
d_gene: .
j_gene: TRBJ2-6
CDR3nt: TGTGCCAGCGACAGGTACTCTGGGGCCAACGTCCTGACTTTC
CDR3aa: CASDRYSGANVLTF

abundance: .
v_gene: TRBV7-2
d_gene: TRBD1
j_gene: TRBJ2-3
CDR3nt: TGTGCCAGCAGCGTCGTAGGGACAGGAAGCACAGATACGCAGTATTTT
CDR3aa: CASSVVGTGSTDTQYF

abundance: .
v_gene: TRBV7-9
d_gene: .
j_gene: TRBJ2-2
CDR3nt: TGTGCCAGCAGCTTTATTCCCCTCGGACGGAAAAACACCGGGGAGCTGTTTTTT
CDR3aa: CASSFIPLGRKNTGELFF

abundance: .
v_gene: TRBV29-1
d_gene: .
j_gene: TRBJ2-7
CDR3nt: TGCAGCGCGGGACATCTGGAGAGCGAGCAGTACTTC
CDR3aa: CSAGHLESEQYF

abundance: .
v_gene: TRBV7-9
d_gene: .
j_gene: TRBJ2-7
CDR3nt: TGTGCCAGCAGCAAGTTTCTAGCAGACGAGCAGTACTTC
CDR3aa: CASSKFLADEQYF